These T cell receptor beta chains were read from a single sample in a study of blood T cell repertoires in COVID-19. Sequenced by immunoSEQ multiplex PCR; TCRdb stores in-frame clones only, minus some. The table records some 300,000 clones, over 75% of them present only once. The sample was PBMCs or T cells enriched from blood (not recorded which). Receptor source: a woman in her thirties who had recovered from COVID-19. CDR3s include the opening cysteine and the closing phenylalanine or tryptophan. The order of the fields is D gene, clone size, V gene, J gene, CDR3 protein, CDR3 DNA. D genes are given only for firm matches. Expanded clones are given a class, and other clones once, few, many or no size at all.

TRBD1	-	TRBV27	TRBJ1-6	CASSWGQGNSPLHF	TGTGCCAGCAGTTGGGGACAGGGGAACTCACCCCTCCACTTT
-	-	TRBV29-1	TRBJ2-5	CSLRRGAQETQYF	TGCAGCTTAAGGCGGGGAGCACAAGAGACCCAGTACTTC
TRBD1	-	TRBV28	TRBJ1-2	CASSLSAPLPGQGYGYTF	TGTGCCAGCAGTTTGTCCGCGCCGCTCCCGGGACAGGGATATGGCTACACCTTC
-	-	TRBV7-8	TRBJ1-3	CASSLERFGREESGNTIYF	TGTGCCAGCAGCTTAGAGCGATTCGGCAGGGAAGAATCTGGAAACACCATATATTTT
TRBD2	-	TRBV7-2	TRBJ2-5	CASSLRGTETQYF	TGTGCCAGCAGCTTGCGGGGGACAGAGACCCAGTACTTC
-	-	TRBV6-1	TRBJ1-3	CASSEGRGTGNTIYF	TGTGCCAGCAGTGAAGGGAGGGGAACTGGAAACACCATATATTTT
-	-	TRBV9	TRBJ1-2	CASSVGRGTFYGYTF	TGTGCCAGCAGCGTGGGTAGGGGAACATTCTATGGCTACACCTTC
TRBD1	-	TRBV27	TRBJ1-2	CASRLSTGGNYGYTF	TGTGCCAGCAGACTTTCGACAGGGGGAAACTATGGCTACACCTTC
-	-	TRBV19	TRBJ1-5	CASSMYEENQPQHF	TGTGCCAGTAGTATGTATGAGGAAAATCAGCCCCAGCATTTT
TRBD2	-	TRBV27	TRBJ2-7	CASSPSGATYEQYF	TGTGCCAGCAGTCCTAGCGGTGCGACCTACGAGCAGTACTTC
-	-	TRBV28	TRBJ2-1	CASSADGWREQFF	TGTGCCAGCAGTGCTGACGGGTGGAGAGAGCAGTTCTTC
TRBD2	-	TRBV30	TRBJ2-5	CAWSFSGSGETQYF	TGTGCCTGGAGTTTTAGCGGGAGTGGGGAGACCCAGTACTTC
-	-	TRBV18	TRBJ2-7	CASSPGASPSYEQYF	TGTGCCAGCTCACCAGGGGCCAGCCCCTCCTACGAGCAGTACTTC
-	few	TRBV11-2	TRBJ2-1	CASSYRPSGSEQFF	TGTGCCAGCAGCTATCGGCCAAGCGGCAGTGAGCAGTTCTTC
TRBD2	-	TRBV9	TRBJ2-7	CASSVLAGGPYEQYF	TGTGCCAGCAGCGTCCTAGCGGGGGGACCCTACGAGCAGTACTTC
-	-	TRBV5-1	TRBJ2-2	CASSLERTGPGELFF	TGCGCCAGCAGCTTGGAACGGACTGGCCCTGGGGAGCTGTTTTTT
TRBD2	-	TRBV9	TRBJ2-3	CASSLRAGATPDTQYF	TGTGCCAGCAGCCTTAGAGCGGGGGCCACTCCTGATACGCAGTATTTT
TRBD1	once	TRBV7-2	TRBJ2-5	CASSPRQGMGRETQYF	TGTGCCAGCAGCCCGCGACAGGGGATGGGGCGAGAGACCCAGTACTTC
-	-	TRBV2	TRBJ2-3	CASRPPGDRATDTQYF	TGTGCCAGCAGACCCCCAGGGGATCGGGCCACAGATACGCAGTATTTT
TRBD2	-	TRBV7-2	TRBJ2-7	CASSRSGGIPYEQYF	TGTGCCAGCAGCCGGAGCGGGGGGATTCCCTACGAGCAGTACTTC
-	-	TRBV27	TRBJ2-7	CASSLTGPYEQYF	TGTGCCAGCAGTCTTACAGGACCCTACGAGCAGTACTTC
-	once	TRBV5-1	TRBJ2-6	CASSPSGPDYSGANVLTF	TGCGCCAGCAGCCCGAGCGGGCCCGACTACTCTGGGGCCAACGTCCTGACTTTC
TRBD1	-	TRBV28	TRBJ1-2	CASRQGAYGYTF	TGTGCCAGCAGACAGGGGGCCTATGGCTACACCTTC
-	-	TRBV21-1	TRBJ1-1	CATEIRRLGEAFF	TGTGCCACCGAAATAAGACGACTGGGTGAAGCTTTCTTT
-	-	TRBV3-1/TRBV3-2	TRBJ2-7	CASSPSGTYDYEQYF	TGTGCCAGCAGCCCGTCCGGGACATACGACTACGAGCAGTACTTC
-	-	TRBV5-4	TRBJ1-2	CASSLVASDTYGYTF	TGTGCCAGCAGCTTGGTAGCGTCAGATACTTATGGCTACACCTTC
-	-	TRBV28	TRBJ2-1	CASSRGSNEQFF	TGTGCCAGCAGCCGGGGGAGCAATGAGCAGTTCTTC
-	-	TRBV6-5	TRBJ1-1	CASRRQRGVMGGAFF	TGTGCCAGCAGACGTCAGCGTGGCGTAATGGGGGGAGCTTTCTTT
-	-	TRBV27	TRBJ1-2	CASSLNRVNGYTF	TGTGCCAGCAGTTTAAACAGGGTAAATGGCTACACCTTC
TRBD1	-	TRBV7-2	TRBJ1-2	CASSLVLGQGRGYTF	TGTGCCAGCAGCTTAGTCCTGGGACAGGGTCGTGGCTACACCTTC
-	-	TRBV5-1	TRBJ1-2	CASSSYRDGYTF	TGCGCCAGCAGCTCCTACAGGGACGGCTACACCTTC
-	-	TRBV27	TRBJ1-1	CASSLLGSSEAFF	TGTGCCAGCAGTTTACTAGGGAGTTCTGAAGCTTTCTTT
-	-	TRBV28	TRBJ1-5	CATEGTPQPQHF	TGTGCCACCGAAGGGACACCCCAGCCCCAGCATTTT
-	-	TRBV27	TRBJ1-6	CASSRGDSYNSPLHF	TGTGCCAGCAGTCGGGGGGACTCCTATAATTCACCCCTCCACTTT
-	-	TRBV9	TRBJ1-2	CASSVGQGSHYGYTF	TGTGCCAGCAGCGTAGGCCAGGGATCCCACTATGGCTACACCTTC
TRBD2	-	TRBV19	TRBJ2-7	CASSSGLRLIWEEQYF	TGTGCCAGTAGTTCGGGACTACGTTTAATTTGGGAAGAGCAGTACTTC
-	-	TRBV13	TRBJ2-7	CASRRRGSSSYEQYF	TGTGCCAGCAGGAGACGGGGGAGTAGCTCCTACGAGCAGTACTTC
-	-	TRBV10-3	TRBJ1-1	CAIRTGGLLNTEAFF	TGTGCCATCCGGACGGGGGGGCTGTTGAACACTGAAGCTTTCTTT
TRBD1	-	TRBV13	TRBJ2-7	CASSLEGLRGYHEQYF	TGTGCCAGCAGCTTAGAAGGTCTCAGGGGGTACCACGAGCAGTACTTC
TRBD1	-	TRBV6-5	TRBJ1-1	CASRLGTGNTEAFF	TGTGCCAGCAGACTCGGGACAGGGAACACTGAAGCTTTCTTT
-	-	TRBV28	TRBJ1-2	CASSLTVLYGYTF	TGTGCCAGCAGTCTCACAGTTCTCTATGGCTACACCTTC